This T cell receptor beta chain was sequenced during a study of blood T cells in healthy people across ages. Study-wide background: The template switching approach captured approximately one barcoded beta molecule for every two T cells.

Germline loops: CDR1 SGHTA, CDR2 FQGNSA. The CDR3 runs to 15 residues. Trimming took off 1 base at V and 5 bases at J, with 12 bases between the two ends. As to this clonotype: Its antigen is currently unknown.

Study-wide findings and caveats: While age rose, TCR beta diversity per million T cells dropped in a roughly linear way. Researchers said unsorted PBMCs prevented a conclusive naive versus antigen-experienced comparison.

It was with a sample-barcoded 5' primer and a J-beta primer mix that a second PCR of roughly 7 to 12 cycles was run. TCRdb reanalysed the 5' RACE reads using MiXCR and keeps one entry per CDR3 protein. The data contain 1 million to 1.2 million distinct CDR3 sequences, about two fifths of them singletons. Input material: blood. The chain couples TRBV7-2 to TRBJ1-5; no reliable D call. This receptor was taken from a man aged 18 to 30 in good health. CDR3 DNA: TGTGCCAGCAGCTTAGTCACCGGCGCGGATCAGCCCCAGCATTTT. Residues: CASSLVTGADQPQHF.